These 18 T cell receptor beta chains were all obtained from the same sample, sequenced in a study of blood T cell repertoires in COVID-19. Profiling relied on immunoSEQ multiplex PCR, and the TCRdb table lists in-frame clones only, not all of them. This sample has around 130,000 clones; about four fifths occur once, and the top ten carry about a sixth. The specimen was peripheral blood. The source is a man aged 60 to 75 with active or convalescent COVID-19.

This chain connects TRBV9 to TRBJ1-5; 9 bases agree with TRBD1. The V gene end was trimmed by 4 bases and the J gene end by 2 bases; junction bases not matched to a gene: 10. Germline V gene data show CDR1 as SGDLS and CDR2 as YYNGEE. The CDR3 length is 17 residues. In DNA, the CDR3 is TGTGCCAGCAGCCCCGGGACAGGGTTTTGGGGCAATCAGCCCCAGCATTTT. Translating it yields CASSPGTGFWGNQPQHF.

The chain joins TRBV18 to TRBJ1-3; 8 bases are shared with TRBD1. The CDR3 contains 15 residues. CDR1 and CDR2 (germline): KGHSH, LQKENI. The V segment lost 3 bases and the J segment 5 bases; nucleotides outside the gene matches: 6. The CDR3 sequence is CASSPDRALRNTIYF. The CDR3 DNA reads TGTGCCAGCTCACCGGACAGGGCATTGCGAAACACCATATATTTT.

This chain uses TRBV2 with TRBJ2-7; 9 bases line up with TRBD2. Germline trimming cut 7 bases from V and 3 bases from J; bases unmatched to any gene: 4. CDR3 length: 13 residues. The germline V gene has CDR1 SNHLY and CDR2 FYNNEI. The chain's CDR3 is CASKPTSGYEQYF. DNA for the CDR3: TGTGCCAGCAAGCCGACTAGCGGCTACGAGCAGTACTTC.

The chain recombines TRBV28 with TRBJ1-2, with 10 bases that match TRBD1. Per germline, CDR1 MDHEN and CDR2 SYDVKM. Trimming removed 3 bases from V and 1 base from J; junction bases left unmatched: 5. There are 16 residues in the CDR3. The CDR3 region has the DNA TGTGCCAGCAGTTTGGGACAGGGGTCGCTTAACTATGGCTACACCTTC. Its translation: CASSLGQGSLNYGYTF.

This clone was seen more than once but under ten times. J is TRBJ1-5 and V is TRBV4-2, with a tentative D call TRBD1 (6 bases). V was trimmed by 2 bases and J by 5 bases, leaving 13 bases between them. This CDR3 spans 15 amino acids. Germline V gives CDR1 LGHNA, CDR2 YNFKEQ. This CDR3 reads CASSQLQGEDQPQHF. In DNA form, the CDR3 reads TGTGCCAGCAGCCAATTACAGGGAGAGGATCAGCCCCAGCATTTT.

This chain joins TRBV11-3 and TRBJ2-2; 8 nucleotides agree with TRBD2. This CDR3 contains 15 residues. Losses at the gene ends were 4 bases for V and 1 base for J; bases not matched to a gene: 2. The germline V gene has CDR1 SGHNT and CDR2 YENEEA. The CDR3 coding sequence is TGTGCCAGCAGCTCTAGCGGGCTGAACACCGGGGAGCTGTTTTTT. Its protein product is CASSSSGLNTGELFF. Together with reference TRBV11-3 and TRBJ2-2, the CDR3 gives the full variable domain: EAGVVQSPRYKIIEKKQPVAFWCNPISGHNTLYWYLQNLGQGPELLIRYENEEAVDDSQLPKDRFSAERLKGVDSTLKIQPAELGDSAVYLCASSSSGLNTGELFFGEGSRLTVL.

CDR3 bases: TGCAGTGCCAAAAACTATGGCTACACCTTC. Translated, it gives CSAKNYGYTF. V is TRBV20-1 and J is TRBJ1-2; D call uncertain. V was trimmed by 6 bases and J by 2 bases, leaving 4 bases between them. CDR1 and CDR2 from the germline V gene are DFQATT and SNEGSKA (reference sequence). The CDR3 runs to 10 residues.

The chain joins TRBV4-3 to TRBJ2-6, with 7 bases aligning to TRBD1. The V and J ends lost 0 bases and 4 bases, in that order; junction bases with no gene match: 6. Germline CDR1 is LGHNA and CDR2 is YSLEER. The CDR3 contains 17 residues. Written as DNA, the CDR3 is TGCGCCAGCAGCCAAGATCTACAGGGGTCAGGGGCCAACGTCCTGACTTTC. This gives the protein CASSQDLQGSGANVLTF.

The V gene is TRBV5-4, the J gene TRBJ1-2, with 9 bases fitting TRBD1. J gave up 4 bases and V 4 bases, and 8 bases lay outside the gene matches. Germline CDR1 is SGHNT and CDR2 is YYREEE (reference sequence). CDR3 length: 15 residues. CDR3 sequence reads: CASSPRQGVGYGYTF. The DNA of the CDR3 is TGTGCCAGCAGCCCCCGACAGGGGGTAGGCTATGGCTACACCTTC.

V gene TRBV10-3 combines with J gene TRBJ2-2; D call uncertain. Germline assignment: CDR1 ENHRY and CDR2 SYGVKD. The CDR3 loop spans 15 amino acids. Trimming removed 0 bases from V and 3 bases from J, with 8 bases in between. CDR3 region: CAISESLADTGELFF. In nucleotides, the CDR3 is TGTGCCATCAGTGAGTCGTTGGCAGACACCGGGGAGCTGTTTTTT.

This clone was picked up one time. The genes are TRBV9 and TRBJ1-2, with TRBD1 matching over 7 bases. Germline V gene data show CDR1 as SGDLS and CDR2 as YYNGEE. The CDR3 covers 15 residues. With 7 bases clipped from V and 7 bases from J, the junction kept 16 bases outside the gene matches. CDR3 in amino acids: CASSVDNRGIGGYTF. As DNA, the CDR3 is TGTGCCAGCTCCGTTGATAACAGGGGCATCGGTGGCTACACCTTC.

The chain employs TRBV7-2 and TRBJ2-3, with D possibly matching TRBD2 (6 bases). The V gene's germline CDR1 is SGHTA and CDR2 FQGNSA. There are 14 residues in the CDR3. The germline V and J ends were trimmed by 5 bases and 4 bases, with 13 bases remaining between them. This CDR3 is CASSPDSGADTQYF. The CDR3 region has the DNA TGTGCCAGCAGCCCCGACTCGGGGGCAGATACGCAGTATTTT. The full variable domain, its missing parts supplied by reference TRBV7-2 and TRBJ2-3, is GAGVSQSPSNKVTEKGKDVELRCDPISGHTALYWYRQSLGQGLEFLIYFQGNSAPDKSGLPSDRFSAERTGGSVSTLTIQRTQQEDSAVYLCASSPDSGADTQYFGPGTRLTVL.

The chain's CDR3 is CASSAGTSNEQYF. CDR3 DNA: TGTGCCAGCAGTGCCGGGACTAGTAACGAGCAGTACTTC. The chain uses TRBV2 and TRBJ2-7; 8 bases align to TRBD2. Germline trimming cut 4 bases from V and 5 bases from J; bases unmatched to any gene: 4. The CDR3 totals 13 residues. Germline values: CDR1 SNHLY, CDR2 FYNNEI.

The chain has TRBV6-5 and TRBJ1-5; 12 bases fit TRBD1. V gave up 5 bases and J gave up 6 bases; unmatched junction bases: 5. In germline, CDR1 is MNHEY, CDR2 SVGAGI. CDR3 length equals 15 residues. CDR3 in amino acids: CASSRDRGRGQPQHF. CDR3 in DNA: TGTGCCAGCAGTCGGGACAGGGGGCGCGGTCAGCCCCAGCATTTT.

The genes are TRBV19 and TRBJ2-3, with TRBD1 matching 10 bases. Trimming took 6 bases from V and 3 from J; bases not matched to a gene: 6. CDR1 is LNHDA, CDR2 SQIVND, per germline (reference sequence). The CDR3 is made up of 15 amino acids. The CDR3 nucleotides are TGTGCCAGTAGCGGCCGGGGACAGGGGACAGATACGCAGTATTTT. Its protein is CASSGRGQGTDTQYF.

V and J are TRBV2 and TRBJ2-5, with 8 bases aligning to TRBD2. Per the germline V gene, CDR1 is SNHLY and CDR2 is FYNNEI. V shed 0 bases and J 4 bases; nucleotides not matched to a gene: 4. This CDR3 has 15 amino acids. The DNA of the CDR3 is TGTGCCAGCAGTGAAGCGGGACTAGATCCAGAGACCCAGTACTTC. This codes for CASSEAGLDPETQYF. Filled out from reference TRBV2 and TRBJ2-5, the complete variable domain reads EPEVTQTPSHQVTQMGQEVILRCVPISNHLYFYWYRQILGQKVEFLVSFYNNEISEKSEIFDDQFSVERPDGSNFTLKIRSTKLEDSAMYFCASSEAGLDPETQYFGPGTRLLVL.

Concerning this clone itself: Other DNA sequences of this sample code for an identical CDR3. J is TRBJ2-7 and V is TRBV6-6, with 10 bases matching TRBD1. Germline CDR1 reads MNHNY; CDR2 reads SVGAGI (reference sequence). J lost 6 bases, V lost 5 bases, and 7 bases had no gene match. The CDR3 is 14 residues long. CDR3 nucleotides: TGTGCCAGCAGTCAAGGACAGGGGGGAGGCGAGCAGTACTTC. Translating gives CASSQGQGGGEQYF.

The chain uses TRBV28 and TRBJ1-5; 10 bases agree with TRBD1. V shed 6 bases, J shed 4 bases, and the junction held 6 bases outside the gene matches. Germline CDR1 MDHEN, CDR2 SYDVKM. CDR3 length: 15 amino acids. CDR3 residues: CASSRWTGGNQPQHF. CDR3 coding DNA: TGTGCCAGCAGCCGTTGGACAGGGGGGAATCAGCCCCAGCATTTT.